Presented here are 5 T cell receptor beta chains from one specimen sequenced in a study of technical replicates of blood from a handful of donors. The protocol was immunoSEQ multiplex PCR, while the TCRdb copy is restricted to in-frame clones and leaves out a portion. This table holds 84,000 or so clones, around 93% found once. The specimen sequenced was T cells isolated from PBMCs. The receptors stem from a human donor in good health.

The chain links TRBV19 to TRBJ1-5, with 7 bases fitting TRBD1. Losses at the gene ends were 2 bases for V and 0 bases for J; bases not matched to a gene: 10. CDR3 length: 18 residues. Germline V gives CDR1 LNHDA, CDR2 SQIVND (reference sequence). The CDR3 coding sequence is TGTGCCAGTAGTATAAAGGCTCCGGGACAGACTAGCAATCAGCCCCAGCATTTT. Residues: CASSIKAPGQTSNQPQHF.

This clone appeared once. The chain links TRBV28 to TRBJ2-1; 14 bases are shared with TRBD2. The CDR3 consists of 15 residues. The ends lost 10 bases at V and 7 bases at J; junction bases unmatched: 9. The germline gives CDR1 MDHEN, CDR2 SYDVKM. DNA for the CDR3: TGTGCCACCGGGACTAGCGGGAGCTTGGGGAATGAGCAGTTCTTC. Protein sequence: CATGTSGSLGNEQFF.

A single count supports this clone. The chain has TRBV19 and TRBJ1-1; TRBD1 might be the D (5 bases). Trimming left V 2 bases short and J 4 bases short, with 11 bases between. This CDR3 is 14 amino acids long. The germline CDR1 and CDR2 sequences are LNHDA and SQIVND (reference sequence). The chain's CDR3 is CASSIRGGGTEAFF. The CDR3 DNA reads TGTGCCAGTAGTATAAGGGGAGGAGGCACTGAAGCTTTCTTT.

This rearrangement joins TRBV6-4 to TRBJ2-3; 12 bases line up with TRBD2. Germline CDR1 is MRHNA and CDR2 is SNTAGT. The CDR3 totals 17 residues. V dropped 3 bases and J dropped 4; count of bases not matched to a gene: 8. CDR3 in amino acids: CASSEATSGGQPDTQYF. CDR3 DNA sequence: TGTGCCAGCAGTGAAGCTACTAGCGGGGGGCAACCAGATACGCAGTATTTT.

The V call is TRBV4-1, the J call TRBJ1-1; 8 bases are a match to TRBD1. In germline, CDR1 is MGHRA, CDR2 YSYEKL. V was clipped by 4 bases and J by 0 bases; unmatched bases: 7. This CDR3 is built from 16 residues. In DNA, the CDR3 is TGCGCCAGCAGCCCTGGACAGGGAACCTTGAACACTGAAGCTTTCTTT. This codes for CASSPGQGTLNTEAFF.